This T cell receptor (beta chain) originates from a study of OX40 agonist ivuxolimab in advanced cancers. A remark on this clone: Its antigen is not known.

Findings of the study overall: At 0.1-3.0 mg/kg, partial responders had clonal expansion among the lowest observed.

From germline, CDR1 is LGHNT and CDR2 FRNRAP. CDR3 size: 14 residues. V gave up 6 bases and J gave up 8 bases, with 16 bases separating them. Only in-frame clones appear in the TCRdb table, and some are missing; sequencing was by immunoSEQ multiplex PCR. The sample includes 98,000 or so clones, less than 95% of them seen just once. The sequence derives from an adult with an advanced solid tumor such as melanoma, head and neck, liver or kidney cancer. The chain links TRBV12-5 to TRBJ1-4; tentatively, D is TRBD1 (6 bases). Sequencing was performed on CD4+ or CD8+ T cells sorted from blood, taken in a trial of the OX40 agonist ivuxolimab. DNA of the CDR3: TGTGCTAGTGGCTCCGGACAGTCCGTGGAAAAACTGTTTTTT. Its translation: CASGSGQSVEKLFF.